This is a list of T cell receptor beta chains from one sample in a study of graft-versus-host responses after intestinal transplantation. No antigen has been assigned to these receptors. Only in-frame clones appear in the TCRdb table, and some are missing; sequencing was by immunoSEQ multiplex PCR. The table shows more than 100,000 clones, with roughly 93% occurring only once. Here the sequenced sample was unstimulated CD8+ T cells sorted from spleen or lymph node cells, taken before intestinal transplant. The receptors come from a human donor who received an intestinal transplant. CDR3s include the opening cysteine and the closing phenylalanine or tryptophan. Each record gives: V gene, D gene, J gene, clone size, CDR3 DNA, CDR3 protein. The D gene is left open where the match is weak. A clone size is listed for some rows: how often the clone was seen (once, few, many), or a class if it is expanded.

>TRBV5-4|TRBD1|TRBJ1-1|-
TGTGCCAGCAGCTTCAGGGACAGGGGGAACACTGAAGCTTTCTTT
CASSFRDRGNTEAFF
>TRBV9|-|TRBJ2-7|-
TGTGCCAGCAGCGTAGGGGTAGGGGGTGGGTACGAGCAGTACTTC
CASSVGVGGGYEQYF
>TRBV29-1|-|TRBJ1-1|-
TGCAGCGTTGAATTTGTCCGGACTGAAGCTTTCTTT
CSVEFVRTEAFF
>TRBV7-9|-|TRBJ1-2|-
TGTGCCAGCAGCTTAGATGGGGCAAACTATGGATACACCTTC
CASSLDGANYGYTF
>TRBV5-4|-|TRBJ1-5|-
TGTGCCCGGCCTTACAATCAGCCCCAGCATTTT
CARPYNQPQHF
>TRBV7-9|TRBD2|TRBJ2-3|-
TGTGCCAGCAGCGCATATAGCGGGGGAGGGACAGATACGCAGTATTTT
CASSAYSGGGTDTQYF
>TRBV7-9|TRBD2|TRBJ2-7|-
TGTGCCAGCAGCCCTAGCGGGGGGAGCTCCTACGAGCAGTACTTC
CASSPSGGSSYEQYF
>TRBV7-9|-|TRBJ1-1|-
TGTGCCAGCGTGGAAGCGAACACTGAAGCTTTCTTT
CASVEANTEAFF
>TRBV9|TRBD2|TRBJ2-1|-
TGTGCCAGCAGCGTGTCGGGGGGGGCGTATGAGCAGTTCTTC
CASSVSGGAYEQFF
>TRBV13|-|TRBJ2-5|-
TGTGCCTCTAGGAGGGGCACGCAGGAGACCCAGTACTTC
CASRRGTQETQYF
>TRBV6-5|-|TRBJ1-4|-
TGTGCCAGCAGTTACTCAATTGCCAGAAATGAAAAACTGTTTTTT
CASSYSIARNEKLFF
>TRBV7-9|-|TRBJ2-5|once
TGTGCCAGCAGCGCCCAGTGGCCCCAAGAGACCCAGTACTTC
CASSAQWPQETQYF
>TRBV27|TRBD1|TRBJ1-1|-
TGTGCCAGCAGTTTATATTCGGGACAGCTTGAAGCTTTCTTT
CASSLYSGQLEAFF
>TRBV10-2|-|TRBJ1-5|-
TGCGCCAGCAGTGAGTTCATCAGGAGCAATCAGCCCCAGCATTTT
CASSEFIRSNQPQHF
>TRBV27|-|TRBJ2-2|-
TGTGCCAGCAGTTTATCGAGGACCGGGGAGCTGTTTTTT
CASSLSRTGELFF
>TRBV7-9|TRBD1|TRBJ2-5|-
TGTGCCAGCAGCTTAGGGACAGGGGAAGGTTGGGAGACCCAGTACTTC
CASSLGTGEGWETQYF
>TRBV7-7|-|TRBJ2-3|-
TGTGCCAGCAGCTTAGGGAGGGCAGCTAGCACAGATACGCAGTATTTT
CASSLGRAASTDTQYF
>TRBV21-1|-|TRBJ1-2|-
TGTGCCAGCAGCAAAGGAAACAGGACCTATGGCTACACCTTC
CASSKGNRTYGYTF
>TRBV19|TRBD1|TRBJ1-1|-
TGTGCCAGTAGTCCAGGGGGCCTCACTGAAGCTTTCTTT
CASSPGGLTEAFF
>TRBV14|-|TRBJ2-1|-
TGTGCCAGCAGCCAAGTTGTGGGGGGGCTACTCAATGAGCAGTTCTTC
CASSQVVGGLLNEQFF
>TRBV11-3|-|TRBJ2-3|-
TGTGCCAGCAGCTTGAGGGCGAGGCCAGATACGCAGTATTTT
CASSLRARPDTQYF
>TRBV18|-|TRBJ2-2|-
TGTGCCAGCTCCTCGTACGGGGAGCTGTTTTTT
CASSSYGELFF
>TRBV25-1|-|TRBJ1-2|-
TGTGCCAGCAGTGAAGCTGAGGCGGACTTCTACTATGGCTACACCTTC
CASSEAEADFYYGYTF
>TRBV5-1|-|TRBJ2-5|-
TGCGCCAGCAGCCCCGATCGGGGAGAGACCCAGTACTTC
CASSPDRGETQYF
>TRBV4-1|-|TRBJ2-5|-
TGCGCCAGCAGCCAAACAAACCAAGAGACCCAGTACTTC
CASSQTNQETQYF
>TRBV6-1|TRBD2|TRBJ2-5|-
TGTGCCAGCAGTGACGGACTAGCGGGGTCTGAGACCCAGTACTTC
CASSDGLAGSETQYF
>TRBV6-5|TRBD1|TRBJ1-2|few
TGTGCCAGCAGTTACTCGGGGCAGGGGGCTGGTGGCTACACCTTC
CASSYSGQGAGGYTF
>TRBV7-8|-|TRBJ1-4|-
TGTGCCAGCAGCATGACACAGACAGCAAAACTGTTTTTT
CASSMTQTAKLFF
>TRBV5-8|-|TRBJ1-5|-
TGTGCCAGCAGCTTGAAACGGGGAGCGGGCAATCAGCCCCAGCATTTT
CASSLKRGAGNQPQHF
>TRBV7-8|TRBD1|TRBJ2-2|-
TGTGCCAGCAGCCCGGGGACAGGGGTCGCCGGGGAGCTGTTTTTT
CASSPGTGVAGELFF
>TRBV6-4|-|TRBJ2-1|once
TGTGCCAGCAGTGACGGGGGCCTTTCCTACAATGAGCAGTTCTTC
CASSDGGLSYNEQFF
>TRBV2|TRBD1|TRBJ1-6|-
TGTGCCGCCAGCGTGGGGACAGACGGTGGCTCTTATAATTCACCCCTCCACTTT
CAASVGTDGGSYNSPLHF
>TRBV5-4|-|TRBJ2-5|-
TGTGCCAGCAGCTTGGCGTGGGGACAACAAGAGACCCAGTACTTC
CASSLAWGQQETQYF
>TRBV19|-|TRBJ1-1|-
TGTGCCAGTAGTACAGGGAAGGGCACTGAAGCTTTCTTT
CASSTGKGTEAFF
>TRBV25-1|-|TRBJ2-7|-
TGTGCCAGCAGTGCGGACAGCGAGAACGAGCAGTACTTC
CASSADSENEQYF
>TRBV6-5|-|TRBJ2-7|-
TGTGCCAGCAGTTACGGGCAGGGGGGCTACGAGCAGTACTTC
CASSYGQGGYEQYF
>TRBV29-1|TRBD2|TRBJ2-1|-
TGCAGCGTCGCCGGGGGGGCCATTAATGAGCAGTTCTTC
CSVAGGAINEQFF
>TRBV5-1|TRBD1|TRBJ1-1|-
TGCGCCAGCAGCCAAACTCCTGGACAGGGAAATACTGAAGCTTTCTTT
CASSQTPGQGNTEAFF
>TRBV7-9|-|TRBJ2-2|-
TGTGCCAGACGGGATACGGCCGGGGAGCTGTTTTTT
CARRDTAGELFF
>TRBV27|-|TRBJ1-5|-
TGTGCCAGCAGTTTATCTCGGGAGACCTATAGCAATCAGCCCCAGCATTTT
CASSLSRETYSNQPQHF
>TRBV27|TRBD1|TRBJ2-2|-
TGTGCCAGCACAGGGACAGTAGGTGGGGAGCTGTTTTTT
CASTGTVGGELFF
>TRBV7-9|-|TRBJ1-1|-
TGTGCCAGCAGCTTAGTTCAGGCAGAACACACTGAAGCTTTCTTT
CASSLVQAEHTEAFF
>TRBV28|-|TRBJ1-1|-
TGTGCCAGCAGTTCTCGCCAGGAGAACACTGAAGCTTTCTTT
CASSSRQENTEAFF
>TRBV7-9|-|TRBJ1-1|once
TGTGCCAGCAGCTCCCCTCAGGTTAGGAACACTGAAGCTTTCTTT
CASSSPQVRNTEAFF
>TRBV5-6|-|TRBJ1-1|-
TGTGCCAGCACCACCAGATGGGTGCCGGGTGCTGAAGCTTTCTTT
CASTTRWVPGAEAFF
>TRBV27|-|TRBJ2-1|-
TGTGCCAGCAGTTGGGGGGGGGCCGCCTACAATGAGCAGTTCTTC
CASSWGGAAYNEQFF
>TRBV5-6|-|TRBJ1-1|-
TGTGCCAGCAGCTTGGTCGGTACTTTGAATGCTTTCTTT
CASSLVGTLNAFF
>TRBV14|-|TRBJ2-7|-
TGTGCCAGCAGCCAGGCGTTCCCTACTTATTCCTACGAGCAGTACTTC
CASSQAFPTYSYEQYF
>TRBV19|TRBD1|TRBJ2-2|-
TGTGCCAGTAGCCTGGGACAGGGGGCGGGCGGGGAGCTGTTTTTT
CASSLGQGAGGELFF
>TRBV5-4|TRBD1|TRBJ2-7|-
TGTGCCAGCGGTACACAGGGGGTCTACGAGCAGTACTTC
CASGTQGVYEQYF
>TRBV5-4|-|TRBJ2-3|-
TGTGCCAGCAGCTTGGCCGAGGTAGTAGATACGCAGTATTTT
CASSLAEVVDTQYF
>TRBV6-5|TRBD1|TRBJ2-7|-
TGTGCCAGCAGTTCTTCCTACGGGACAGGGGTCTACGAGCAGTACTTC
CASSSSYGTGVYEQYF